These T cell receptor beta chains were read from a single sample in a study of blood T cell repertoires in COVID-19. TCRdb keeps only in-frame clones here, not all; method: immunoSEQ multiplex PCR. The table shows 280,000 or so clones, with approximately 85% occurring only once. The sequencing sample was made of PBMCs or T cells enriched from blood (not recorded which). The source of these receptors is a man aged 25 to 40 who had recovered from COVID-19. Each CDR3 is given with its conserved first and last residue. The D gene is left open where the match is weak. Size tells how often a clone was seen (once, few, many) or the class of an expanded clone, and some rows leave it out.

J gene	D gene	V gene	clone size	CDR3 protein	CDR3 DNA
TRBJ1-3	-	TRBV9	-	CASSVVGDRNTIYF	TGTGCCAGCAGCGTAGTAGGGGATAGAAACACCATATATTTT
TRBJ1-3	-	TRBV5-4	few	CASSPQVRGSGNTIYF	TGTGCCAGCAGCCCCCAGGTCAGGGGCTCTGGAAACACCATATATTTT
TRBJ2-5	TRBD2	TRBV12-3/TRBV12-4	-	CASRPGGEETQYF	TGTGCCAGCAGACCCGGGGGGGAAGAGACCCAGTACTTC
TRBJ1-5	TRBD1	TRBV6-2/TRBV6-3	-	CASSRQGERQPQHF	TGTGCCAGCAGTCGACAGGGGGAACGTCAGCCCCAGCATTTT
TRBJ1-5	-	TRBV4-1	once	CASSMTADNQPQHF	TGCGCCAGCAGCATGACAGCTGACAATCAGCCCCAGCATTTT
TRBJ1-4	-	TRBV13	-	CASSYRGFATNEKLFF	TGTGCCAGCAGCTATCGGGGTTTTGCAACTAATGAAAAACTGTTTTTT
TRBJ2-1	TRBD2	TRBV5-6	-	CASSSPGLGGGEQFF	TGTGCCAGCAGCTCCCCGGGACTAGGGGGGGGTGAGCAGTTCTTC
TRBJ1-2	-	TRBV27	few	CASSLAGPYGYTF	TGTGCCAGCAGTTTAGCGGGCCCCTATGGCTACACCTTC
TRBJ1-2	TRBD1	TRBV19	-	CASSMRDSNNYGYTF	TGTGCCAGTAGTATGCGGGACAGCAATAACTATGGCTACACCTTC
TRBJ1-1	-	TRBV30	-	CAWSVGRGTEAFF	TGTGCCTGGAGTGTGGGCCGGGGCACTGAAGCTTTCTTT
TRBJ1-5	TRBD1	TRBV18	-	CASSPVKTGGNQPQHF	TGTGCCAGCTCACCAGTCAAAACAGGGGGCAATCAGCCCCAGCATTTT
TRBJ1-1	-	TRBV25-1	once	CASSGLGRDHEAFF	TGTGCCAGCAGTGGACTGGGCAGGGATCATGAAGCTTTCTTT
TRBJ2-7	TRBD1	TRBV5-5	-	CASSSVIGTVYEQYF	TGTGCCAGCAGCTCGGTCATCGGGACAGTCTACGAGCAGTACTTC
TRBJ1-1	TRBD1	TRBV6-5	-	CASTSDRAKAFF	TGTGCCAGCACTTCGGACAGGGCGAAGGCTTTCTTT
TRBJ1-2	-	TRBV2	-	CASSELRGPHGYTF	TGTGCCAGCAGTGAATTAAGGGGCCCTCACGGCTACACCTTC
TRBJ2-2	-	TRBV27	-	CASSPIVGELFF	TGTGCCAGCAGTCCCATTGTCGGGGAGCTGTTTTTT
TRBJ1-5	-	TRBV19	-	CASNTGFDGGQPQHF	TGTGCCAGTAATACAGGGTTTGATGGCGGTCAGCCCCAGCATTTT
TRBJ1-1	TRBD1	TRBV10-1	-	CASSAGQGALEAFF	TGCGCCAGCAGTGCAGGACAGGGGGCTCTTGAAGCTTTCTTT
TRBJ2-3	-	TRBV2	once	CASSERVYGGGPTDTQYF	TGTGCCAGCAGTGAGAGGGTGTACGGCGGGGGCCCCACAGATACGCAGTATTTT
TRBJ2-3	-	TRBV4-3	-	CASSHPDGGRSTDTQYF	TGCGCCAGCAGCCACCCGGATGGAGGCCGTAGCACAGATACGCAGTATTTT
TRBJ1-6	TRBD1	TRBV19	-	CASSIRDSYKNSPLHF	TGTGCCAGTAGTATAAGGGACAGCTACAAAAATTCACCCCTCCACTTT
TRBJ1-3	-	TRBV3-1/TRBV3-2	-	CASSQSLQAGNTIYF	TGTGCCAGCAGCCAAAGCCTCCAGGCTGGAAACACCATATATTTT
TRBJ1-1	-	TRBV20-1	-	CSASRTVSNTEAFF	TGCAGTGCTAGTCGGACAGTATCGAACACTGAAGCTTTCTTT
TRBJ1-1	-	TRBV7-9	-	CASNSQENTEAFF	TGTGCCAGCAATTCCCAGGAGAACACTGAAGCTTTCTTT
TRBJ1-5	TRBD1	TRBV19	-	CASMIRQTGGSSQPQHF	TGTGCCAGTATGATCCGGCAAACAGGGGGCTCTAGTCAGCCCCAGCATTTT